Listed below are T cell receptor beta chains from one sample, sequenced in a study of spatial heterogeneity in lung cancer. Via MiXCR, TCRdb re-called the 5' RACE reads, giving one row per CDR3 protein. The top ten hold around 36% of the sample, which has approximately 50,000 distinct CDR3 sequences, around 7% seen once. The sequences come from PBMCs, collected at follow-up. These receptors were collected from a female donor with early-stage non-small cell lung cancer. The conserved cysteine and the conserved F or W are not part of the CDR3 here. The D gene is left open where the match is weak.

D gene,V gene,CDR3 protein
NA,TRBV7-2,ASSLLGREMSEQY
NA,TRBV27,ASRGWGKQETQY
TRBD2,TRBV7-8,ASSPSGAAKNIQY
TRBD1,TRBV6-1,ASSDRDRGETQY
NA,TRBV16,ASSLSIIPNYGYT
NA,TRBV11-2,ASSLSQGYEQY
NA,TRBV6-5,ASSKFGAGGSAF
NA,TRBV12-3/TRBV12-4,ASSLEGLGYGYT
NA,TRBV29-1,SVGRDTRSTGELF
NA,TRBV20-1,SAPRGGGYT
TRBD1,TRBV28,ASGWGQGQNGYT
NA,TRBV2,ASSRGGYT
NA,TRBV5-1,ASSAVGYEQY
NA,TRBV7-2,ASSLQVFTNTEAF
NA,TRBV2,ASSRRAATNEKLF
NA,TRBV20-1,SARDARRGEAF
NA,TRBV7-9,ASSPLTPLGYTGELF
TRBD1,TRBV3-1,ASSHGTGGIIGKNIQY
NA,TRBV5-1,ASSLGGLETQY
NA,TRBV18,ASSPGAGEETQY
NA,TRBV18,ASSPSVQNSPLH
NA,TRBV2,ASSGAPGADEQF
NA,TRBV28,ASSPHRLLEGYEQY
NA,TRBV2,ASSRGAPYEQY
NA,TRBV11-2,ASSSPYFSGELF
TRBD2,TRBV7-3,ASAGTSQETQY
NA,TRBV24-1,ATSDSGKETQY
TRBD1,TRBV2,ASSQDRVGANVLT
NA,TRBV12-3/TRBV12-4,ASTGRANTEAF
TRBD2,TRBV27,ASSLRLLAGLTDTQY
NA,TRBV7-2,ASSEWGYTQY
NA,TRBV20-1,SAIGGIHNEQF
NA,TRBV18,ASRRGGSYNEQF
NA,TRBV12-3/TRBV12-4,ASNPGGDEQF
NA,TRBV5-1,ASSLAERAAATDTQY
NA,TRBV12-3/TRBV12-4,ASRSMGGPLH
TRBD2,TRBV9,ASSRTSLRTGELF
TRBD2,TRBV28,ASSNSGGVFTQY
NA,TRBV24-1,ATSASGAGHTDTQY
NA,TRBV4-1,ASTQRGTGIQY
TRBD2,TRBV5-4,ASSLPSGTGNEQF